One and the same sample provided the 30 T cell receptor beta chains below, sequenced in a study of Graves' ophthalmopathy and Graves' hyperthyroidism. Amplified TCR beta CDR3 regions were obtained using RNA transcripts as template. RT-PCR with HTBI primers came first, then second-round multiplex PCR. TCRdb processed the multiplex PCR reads anew with MiXCR; each CDR3 protein has one entry. Here the sample spans about 400,000 distinct CDR3 sequences, roughly 20% being singletons. Material: peripheral blood. Every receptor here comes from a woman between 18 and 29 years old with stable Graves' hyperthyroidism.

This clonotype occurred many times. The V gene is TRBV14, the J gene TRBJ2-7, with a possible D match to TRBD1 (5 bases). The germline gives CDR1 SGHDN, CDR2 FVKESK. This CDR3 is 16 amino acids long. The ends were cut back, 0 bases at V and 7 bases at J, with 19 bases in the middle. CDR3 protein: CASSQDWQGPLGEQYF. Here the CDR3 DNA reads TGTGCCAGCAGCCAAGATTGGCAGGGCCCCTTGGGGGAGCAGTACTTC.

This clonotype has just a few counts. It may be a read error: a sequence one base away is much more abundant. V is TRBV11-2 and J is TRBJ2-7; 8 positions agree with TRBD1. From germline, CDR1 is SGHAT and CDR2 FQNNGV. The CDR3 consists of 14 residues. CDR3 residues: CAGSLHSGGVEQYF. The CDR3 DNA reads as TGTGCCGGCAGCTTACACTCAGGGGGCGTCGAGCAGTACTTC.

There are many counts of this clonotype. A single base separates this from a much larger clone, so it may be a read error. For the CDR3, the DNA is TGTGCCAGCAGTTACGCAGGGTCGACTTTCTTT. Its protein is CASSYAGSTFF. The chain recombines TRBV6-5 with TRBJ1-1; tentatively, D is TRBD1 (5 bases). V lost 2 bases, J lost 12 bases, and 10 bases lay in between. CDR1 is MNHEY and CDR2 is SVGAGI in the germline V gene. CDR3 length: 11 amino acids.

The V gene is TRBV6-2 or TRBV6-3, the J gene TRBJ2-6; no clear D. The CDR3 runs 15 residues. Germline CDR1 is MNHEY and CDR2 is SVGEGT. Trimming shortened V by 5 bases and J by 3 bases, and 11 bases separated the two germline ends. CDR3 loop: CASSKDLSGANVLTF. For the CDR3, the DNA is TGTGCCAGCAGTAAAGACTTAAGTGGGGCCAACGTCCTGACTTTC.

This clonotype appeared many times. V gene TRBV12-3 or TRBV12-4 combines with J gene TRBJ1-3; 9 positions agree with TRBD1. CDR3 length: 13 residues. The V and J ends lost 8 bases and 8 bases, in that order; junction bases with no gene match: 7. The CDR3 DNA reads as TGTGCCAGCCGGGACAGGGAAAGATACACCATATATTTT. Its translation: CASRDRERYTIYF.

This clonotype was seen ten or more times. This chain connects TRBV6-5 to TRBJ1-1; no clear D gene. V lost 7 bases and J lost 4, with 19 bases in between. Germline loops: CDR1 MNHEY, CDR2 SVGAGI. The CDR3 is 15 residues long. CDR3 nucleotide sequence: TGTGCCAGCATTCGCGGAAGAGTCCGCGGCACTGAAGCTTTCTTT. This sequence encodes CASIRGRVRGTEAFF.

This clonotype was observed many times. The chain uses TRBV9 and TRBJ1-2; D gene uncertain. CDR3 length: 11 amino acids. Per the germline V gene, CDR1 is SGDLS and CDR2 is YYNGEE. V was trimmed by 0 bases and J by 10 bases, leaving 7 bases between them. The CDR3 DNA follows: TGTGCCAGCAGCGTAGCTATAGACTACACCTTC. Translation: CASSVAIDYTF. The full variable domain, rest sourced from reference TRBV9 and TRBJ1-2, is DSGVTQTPKHLITATGQRVTLRCSPRSGDLSVYWYQQSLDQGLQFLIQYYNGEERAKGNILERFSAQQFPDLHSELNLSSLELGDSALYFCASSVAIDYTFGSGTRLTVV.

The table lists this clonotype with many counts. The CDR3, as DNA: TGTGCCAGCAGCGCGCCCGGGACTAGCGGGAGAAGACGGCAAGAGACCCAGTACTTC. Translating gives CASSAPGTSGRRRQETQYF. The chain is built from TRBV7-8 and TRBJ2-5; 14 bases line up with TRBD2. The junction had 13 bases not matched to a gene; V was cut back by 5 bases and J by 2 bases. The V gene's germline CDR1 is SGHVS and CDR2 FQNEAQ. The CDR3 is made up of 19 amino acids.

This clonotype was seen at least ten times. The chain recombines TRBV5-1 with TRBJ1-5; D is uncertain. The CDR3 has 13 amino acids. Between the trimmed V and J ends, which lost 4 bases and 4 bases, there was a span of 9 bases. Germline loops: CDR1 SGHRS, CDR2 YFSETQ. The DNA for the CDR3 is TGCGCCAGCAGCCCGTCGGGAAATCAGCCCCAGCATTTT. Translation: CASSPSGNQPQHF.

The V gene is TRBV27, the J gene TRBJ1-1; possibly TRBD1 for D (5 bases). Germline V gene data show CDR1 as MNHEY and CDR2 as SMNVEV (reference sequence). The CDR3 runs 12 residues. V was trimmed by 5 bases and J by 6 bases, leaving 10 bases between them. The CDR3 DNA sequence: TGTGCCAGCAGTGGGGCGACGGCTGAAGCTTTCTTT. Translation gives CASSGATAEAFF.

The gene calls are TRBV29-1 and TRBJ2-7; D may correspond to TRBD1 or TRBD2 (6 bases each). The V end lost 7 bases, the J end lost 7 bases, and 23 bases lay between the germline ends. Germline V lookup: CDR1 SQVTM, CDR2 ANQGSEA. This CDR3 has 14 amino acids. The chain's CDR3 is CSGWVKGGQGEQYF. The CDR3, as DNA: TGCAGCGGCTGGGTGAAGGGGGGCCAAGGGGAGCAGTACTTC.

The chain has TRBV6-1 and TRBJ1-6; D might be TRBD1 (5 bases). This CDR3 has 13 amino acids. The germline V gene has CDR1 MNHNS and CDR2 SASEGT. V was shortened by 5 bases and J by 11 bases, with 13 bases between the two germline ends. The CDR3 spells CASSPGGSTPLHF. CDR3 bases: TGTGCCAGCAGTCCCGGGGGTTCGACACCCCTCCACTTT.

A word on this clonotype: A read error may explain this, as a much larger clone is one base away. The rearrangement joins TRBV9 to TRBJ1-2; 9 bases are shared with TRBD1. The CDR3 has 14 amino acids. Germline assignment: CDR1 SGDLS and CDR2 YYNGEE. CDR3 in amino acids: CACSVGGTGSGYTF. In DNA form, the CDR3 reads TGTGCCTGCAGCGTAGGGGGGACAGGGAGTGGCTACACCTTC.

This clonotype came up many times. The chain couples TRBV7-3 to TRBJ2-7; 13 positions agree with TRBD2. Germline CDR1 is SGHTA and CDR2 is FQGTGA. The ends lost 4 bases at V and 3 bases at J; junction bases unmatched: 3. This CDR3 is 15 amino acids long. The DNA for the CDR3 is TGTGCCAGCAGCTCCGGACTAGCGGGGGACTACGAGCAGTACTTC. This encodes CASSSGLAGDYEQYF. Full variable domain (remainder filled in from reference TRBV7-3 and TRBJ2-7): GAGVSQTPSNKVTEKGKYVELRCDPISGHTALYWYRQSLGQGPEFLIYFQGTGAADDSGLPNDRFFAVRPEGSVSTLKIQRTERGDSAVYLCASSSGLAGDYEQYFGPGTRLTVT.

This clonotype was seen just once. V is TRBV28 and J is TRBJ1-6; D is uncertain. CDR3 length: 15 amino acids. Germline V CDR1 and CDR2: MDHEN, SYDVKM. Trimming removed 2 bases at V and 9 bases at J, with 14 bases between. The CDR3 protein is CASSLRDPWGSPLHF. The CDR3 region has the DNA TGTGCCAGCAGTTTACGTGACCCCTGGGGTTCACCCCTCCACTTT.

The chain uses TRBV28 and TRBJ1-3; maybe TRBD1 (6 bases). Trimming stripped 6 bases from V and 2 bases from J, with 14 bases between. Germline V lookup: CDR1 MDHEN, CDR2 SYDVKM. This CDR3 is 15 amino acids long. The CDR3 DNA reads TGTGCCAGCAGAGTCGACGGACAGACTGGAAACACCATATATTTT. Translating it yields CASRVDGQTGNTIYF.

This clonotype was recorded many times. The chain is built from TRBV6-5 and TRBJ2-7; 11 bases agree with TRBD2. The V gene's germline CDR1 is MNHEY and CDR2 SVGAGI. V was pared by 4 bases and J by 5 bases, with 7 bases of the junction left unmatched. The length of the CDR3 is 15 residues. In DNA form, the CDR3 reads TGTGCCAGCAGTTTGGCGACTAGCGGGACCCACGAGCAGTACTTC. Protein product: CASSLATSGTHEQYF.

This clonotype was seen repeatedly, ten times or more. This chain connects TRBV12-3 or TRBV12-4 to TRBJ2-1; 11 positions match TRBD2. The CDR3 consists of 15 residues. V was pared by 6 bases and J by 4 bases, with 5 bases of the junction left unmatched. The CDR3 loop reads CASSLGTSGYNEQFF. CDR3 coding DNA: TGTGCCAGCAGCCTAGGGACTAGCGGATACAATGAGCAGTTCTTC.

This clonotype was seen a few times. V usage is TRBV25-1 and J usage is TRBJ1-6, with D tentatively TRBD1 (5 bases). Trimming left V 5 bases short and J 6 bases short, with 8 bases between. The CDR3 totals 13 residues. Germline CDR1 is MGHDK and CDR2 is SYGVNS. As DNA, the CDR3 is TGTGCCAGCAGTCGGGACCCTAATTCACCCCTCCACTTT. It codes for CASSRDPNSPLHF.

There are many counts of this clonotype. The V gene is TRBV15, the J gene TRBJ1-1, with a weak D call TRBD1 (6 bases). Germline lookup yields CDR1 LNHNV and CDR2 YYDKDF (reference sequence). The germline V and J ends were trimmed by 1 base and 0 bases, with 9 bases remaining between them. This CDR3 comprises 15 residues. CDR3 loop: CATSRGQGMNTEAFF. DNA of the CDR3: TGTGCCACCAGCAGAGGCCAGGGGATGAACACTGAAGCTTTCTTT.

Regarding this clonotype: A much more abundant neighbour one base away suggests this may be a read error. This rearrangement joins TRBV12-3 or TRBV12-4 to TRBJ2-5; the match to TRBD2 covers 10 bases. The V and J ends lost 8 bases and 5 bases, in that order; junction bases with no gene match: 5. The CDR3 contains 13 residues. The CDR3 DNA reads as TGTGCCAGCGCCCTAGCGGGAGCGGAGACCCAGTACTTC. Encoded protein: CASALAGAETQYF.

Ten or more counts support this clonotype. The rearrangement uses TRBV19 and TRBJ1-5; D uncertain. Trimming stripped 3 bases from V and 6 bases from J, with 15 bases between. Germline loops: CDR1 LNHDA, CDR2 SQIVND (reference sequence). The CDR3 runs 15 residues. The CDR3 region has the DNA TGTGCCAGTAGTATTGACATTCGCACGGTTCAGCCCCAGCATTTT. Encoded protein: CASSIDIRTVQPQHF. The whole variable domain, remainder taken from reference TRBV19 and TRBJ1-5, is DGGITQSPKYLFRKEGQNVTLSCEQNLNHDAMYWYRQDPGQGLRLIYYSQIVNDFQKGDIAEGYSVSREKKESFPLTVTSAQKNPTAFYLCASSIDIRTVQPQHFGDGTRLSIL.

The V and J genes are TRBV5-1 and TRBJ1-1, with D perhaps TRBD1 (5 bases). The CDR3 sequence is 16 residues long. V was cut by 0 bases and J by 0 bases, with 12 bases left in between. Germline V gene data show CDR1 as SGHRS and CDR2 as YFSETQ. DNA for the CDR3: TGCGCCAGCAGCTTGGCGACGATAGGGGTGAACACTGAAGCTTTCTTT. Residues: CASSLATIGVNTEAFF.

This clonotype occurred many times. This sequence joins TRBV30 and TRBJ1-2, with D possibly matching TRBD1 (6 bases). Per the germline V gene, CDR1 is GTSNPN and CDR2 is SVGIG (reference sequence). V was pared by 8 bases and J by 4 bases, with 17 bases between. This CDR3 contains 13 residues. The CDR3 protein is CAGKQGSSYGYTF. DNA of the CDR3: TGTGCCGGTAAACAGGGATCCTCCTATGGCTACACCTTC.

This clonotype was counted ten times or more. The chain recombines TRBV10-3 with TRBJ2-5; 12 bases align to TRBD2. This CDR3 is built from 15 residues. Germline trimming cut 6 bases from V and 2 bases from J; bases unmatched to any gene: 4. Germline CDR1 is ENHRY and CDR2 is SYGVKD. DNA of the CDR3: TGTGCCATCAGACGGACTAGCGGGGCTCAAGAGACCCAGTACTTC. This translates into CAIRRTSGAQETQYF.

This clonotype was detected many times. V and J are TRBV6-1 and TRBJ1-3; D gene unclear. Germline V gene lookup returns CDR1 MNHNS and CDR2 SASEGT. The CDR3 runs 15 residues. The germline V and J ends were trimmed by 2 bases and 0 bases, with 8 bases remaining between them. The CDR3 spells CASSELGNSGNTIYF. The CDR3 nucleotides read TGTGCCAGCAGTGAATTAGGAAACTCTGGAAACACCATATATTTT.

This clonotype has at least ten counts. The CDR3 reads CASSLGVETLNTGELFF. CDR3 DNA sequence: TGTGCCAGCAGCTTAGGGGTCGAGACTCTCAACACCGGGGAGCTGTTTTTT. This chain uses TRBV7-8 with TRBJ2-2; D unclear. V gave up 1 base and J gave up 2 bases, with 14 bases separating them. CDR3 size: 17 residues. Per the germline V gene, CDR1 is SGHVS and CDR2 is FQNEAQ.

The chain joins TRBV12-3 or TRBV12-4 to TRBJ2-5, with 10 bases fitting TRBD2. J lost 5 bases, V lost 5 bases, and 11 bases had no gene match. This CDR3 is 16 amino acids long. The CDR3: CASSLGASGSGETQYF. CDR3 sequence (DNA): TGTGCCAGCAGTCTGGGGGCTAGCGGGAGCGGTGAGACCCAGTACTTC.

This clonotype has ten or more counts. This chain joins TRBV12-3 or TRBV12-4 and TRBJ2-2; TRBD2 matches at 11 bases. The CDR3 runs 17 residues. Trimming at V came to 3 bases and at J to 5 bases, leaving 8 bases not matched to a gene. The CDR3 sequence: CASSLQLAGGDTGELFF. Here the CDR3 DNA reads TGTGCCAGCAGTTTGCAGCTAGCGGGAGGAGATACCGGGGAGCTGTTTTTT.

This clonotype appeared many times. A much bigger clone sits one base away, suggesting this may be a read error. The chain has TRBV12-3 or TRBV12-4 and TRBJ2-5; D unclear. V shed 6 bases and J shed 7 bases, with 9 bases lying between them. The CDR3 is made up of 11 amino acids. The CDR3 is CASRGDGTQYF. CDR3 nucleotides: TGTGCCAGCAGGGGCGATGGGACCCAGTACTTC.